The 32 T cell receptor beta chains presented below share a single source sample, sequenced in a study of T-cell memory formation after mild COVID-19. TCRdb reprocessed the 5' RACE reads via MiXCR and lists one record per CDR3 protein. The sample includes 250,000 to 350,000 distinct CDR3 sequences, roughly 19% of them seen just once. The sequenced material came from PBMCs or a T cell subset sorted from them (not recorded which). These receptors originate from a man between 18 and 35 years old who had mild COVID-19 (a few samples of this study predate the infection). Cell type and time point are not known.

The chain uses TRBV12-3 or TRBV12-4 and TRBJ1-2; no clear D gene. Trimming shortened V by 0 bases and J by 8 bases, and 10 bases separated the two germline ends. CDR3 length: 13 residues. This CDR3 reads CASSLAGRRGYTF. In nucleotides, the CDR3 is TGTGCCAGCAGTTTAGCTGGACGCAGGGGCTACACCTTC.

This clonotype was found many times. The CDR3 loop reads CASSLQVPAYEQYF. CDR3 nucleotides: TGCGCCAGCAGCTTACAGGTTCCGGCTTACGAGCAGTACTTC. J is TRBJ2-7 and V is TRBV5-1; the D gene is possibly TRBD1 (5 bases). The CDR3 runs to 14 residues. The germline V and J ends were trimmed by 2 bases and 4 bases, with 13 bases remaining between them. The germline V gene has CDR1 SGHRS and CDR2 YFSETQ.

This clonotype was seen ten or more times. This sequence joins TRBV12-3 or TRBV12-4 and TRBJ2-2; 7 positions agree with TRBD1. The CDR3 sequence is 14 residues long. Losses at the gene ends were 5 bases for V and 4 bases for J; bases not matched to a gene: 4. In DNA form, the CDR3 reads TGTGCCAGCAGTAAACAGGGGACCACCGGGGAGCTGTTTTTT. Protein: CASSKQGTTGELFF.

CDR3 sequence reads: CASSPGLAVQGETQYF. In DNA form, the CDR3 reads TGTGCCAGCAGCCCAGGCCTAGCGGTCCAGGGAGAGACCCAGTACTTC. V gene TRBV7-2 combines with J gene TRBJ2-5, with 7 bases aligning to TRBD2. CDR1 and CDR2 (germline): SGHTA, FQGNSA. J gave up 4 bases and V 5 bases, and 13 bases lay outside the gene matches. The length of the CDR3 is 16 residues.

In this sample, this clonotype turned up many times. The chain couples TRBV2 to TRBJ2-3, with 7 nucleotides matching TRBD1. The V gene's germline CDR1 is SNHLY and CDR2 FYNNEI. After removal of 6 bases from V and 2 bases from J, the junction contained 5 bases not matched to a gene. The CDR3 consists of 14 residues. The CDR3 loop reads CASSMTGITDTQYF. The CDR3 coding sequence is TGTGCCAGCAGCATGACAGGGATCACAGATACGCAGTATTTT.

This clonotype has a handful of counts. The chain has TRBV20-1 and TRBJ2-7; 7 bases match TRBD2. The CDR3 covers 13 residues. Looked up from germline, CDR1 is DFQATT and CDR2 is SNEGSKA (reference sequence). J gave up 4 bases and V 3 bases, and 6 bases lay outside the gene matches. CDR3 nucleotides: TGCAGTGCTAGTGAGTTGCGGGGGTACGAGCAGTACTTC. Translated: CSASELRGYEQYF.

The chain employs TRBV7-2 and TRBJ2-5; 7 bases map to TRBD2. V lost 10 bases and J lost 1; bases outside the gene matches: 6. Germline CDR1 is SGHTA and CDR2 is FQGNSA. There are 13 residues in the CDR3. The CDR3 DNA reads as TGTGCCACAACGGGACTATCCCAAGAGACCCAGTACTTC. It encodes CATTGLSQETQYF.

The chain employs TRBV7-2 and TRBJ1-1; TRBD1 might be the D (6 bases). The length of the CDR3 is 14 residues. Germline-derived CDR1 and CDR2 are SGHTA and FQGNSA. V was clipped by 7 bases and J by 1 base, with 13 bases between them. CDR3: CASISSTGNTEAFF. DNA of the CDR3: TGTGCCAGCATATCCTCGACAGGGAACACTGAAGCTTTCTTT. Complete variable domain (other parts from reference TRBV7-2 and TRBJ1-1): GAGVSQSPSNKVTEKGKDVELRCDPISGHTALYWYRQSLGQGLEFLIYFQGNSAPDKSGLPSDRFSAERTGGSVSTLTIQRTQQEDSAVYLCASISSTGNTEAFFGQGTRLTVV.

This clonotype was found a few times. This rearrangement joins TRBV3-1 to TRBJ2-3; D may correspond to TRBD1 or TRBD2 (5 bases each). With 4 bases removed from V and 3 bases from J, the gap between germline ends came to 14 bases. Germline V lookup: CDR1 LGHDT, CDR2 YNNKEL (reference sequence). There are 15 residues in the CDR3. CDR3 in DNA: TGTGCCAGCAGCCCAGGGACGTACGGGACAGATACGCAGTATTTT. Protein: CASSPGTYGTDTQYF.

The chain has TRBV2 and TRBJ1-1; D uncertain. The germline CDR1 and CDR2 sequences are SNHLY and FYNNEI. The CDR3 length is 14 residues. V was trimmed by 4 bases and J by 1 base, leaving 10 bases between them. The CDR3 protein is CASSVVRGNTEAFF. CDR3 coding DNA: TGTGCCAGCAGTGTCGTCAGAGGGAACACTGAAGCTTTCTTT. Complete variable domain (other parts from reference TRBV2 and TRBJ1-1): EPEVTQTPSHQVTQMGQEVILRCVPISNHLYFYWYRQILGQKVEFLVSFYNNEISEKSEIFDDQFSVERPDGSNFTLKIRSTKLEDSAMYFCASSVVRGNTEAFFGQGTRLTVV.

This clonotype appeared a few times. In DNA form, the CDR3 reads TGTGCCAGCAGTCCCCGGGGGAAGTGGCAGTACGTC. Its translation is CASSPRGKWQYV. The chain is built from TRBV6-2 or TRBV6-3 and TRBJ2-7, with TRBD2 as a possible D gene (6 bases). The germline V and J ends were trimmed by 5 bases and 9 bases, with 14 bases remaining between them. The V gene's germline CDR1 is MNHEY and CDR2 SVGEGT. The CDR3 is 12 amino acids.

This clonotype occurred a few times. The V gene is TRBV6-2 or TRBV6-3, the J gene TRBJ1-2; a possible D gene is TRBD1 (5 bases). V was cut by 2 bases and J by 2 bases, with 12 bases left in between. Germline CDR1 reads MNHEY; CDR2 reads SVGEGT. CDR3 size: 15 residues. CDR3 in DNA: TGTGCCAGCAGTTACGGTGTGGGGGACAACTATGGCTACACCTTC. Amino acid sequence: CASSYGVGDNYGYTF.

The gene calls are TRBV20-1 and TRBJ2-3; a weak D match, TRBD1 (6 bases). V was cut by 7 bases and J by 1 base, with 18 bases left in between. The CDR3 runs 15 residues. Germline V gene sequence: CDR1 DFQATT, CDR2 SNEGSKA (reference sequence). The CDR3 DNA reads as TGCAGTGTTCCGACTCTACAGGGAGGCACAGATACGCAGTATTTT. As protein: CSVPTLQGGTDTQYF.

The chain recombines TRBV7-9 with TRBJ2-7; D may correspond to TRBD1 or TRBD2 (5 bases each). Looked up from germline, CDR1 is SEHNR and CDR2 is FQNEAQ (reference sequence). V was shortened by 4 bases and J by 2 bases, with 15 bases between the two germline ends. The CDR3 consists of 15 residues. Written as DNA, the CDR3 is TGTGCCAGCAGCTCGAGCGCCGGGGCTACCTACGAGCAGTACGTC. Amino acids: CASSSSAGATYEQYV.

The chain has TRBV7-9 and TRBJ1-1; D may be TRBD1 (5 bases). V gave up 11 bases and J gave up 1 base, with 11 bases separating them. The CDR3 length is 12 residues. Germline V gene lookup returns CDR1 SEHNR and CDR2 FQNEAQ (reference sequence). The CDR3 loop is CAVAGSNTEAFF. In DNA, the CDR3 is TGTGCCGTGGCAGGGTCGAACACTGAAGCTTTCTTT.

V gene TRBV4-3 combines with J gene TRBJ2-5; D remains ambiguous. CDR1 and CDR2 (germline): LGHNA, YSLEER. The CDR3 runs to 14 residues. Trimming took 0 bases from V and 1 from J, leaving 6 bases between them. CDR3 protein: CASSQEASQETQYF. CDR3 nucleotide sequence: TGCGCCAGCAGCCAAGAAGCTAGCCAAGAGACCCAGTACTTC.

This chain links TRBV3-2 with TRBJ2-1; the table gives TRBD2 as D, unverified against the DNA. TRBV3-2 is labeled a pseudogene. This CDR3 contains 16 residues. The CDR3 region is CASSQDPAGGHGEQFF. Written as DNA, the CDR3 is TGTGCCAGCAGCCAAGATCCAGCGGGGGGGCATGGTGAGCAGTTCTTC.

The CDR3 here is CAWGPVGADTQYF. The CDR3 DNA is TGTGCCTGGGGCCCAGTGGGGGCAGATACGCAGTATTTT. The chain couples TRBV30 to TRBJ2-3; the D gene could be TRBD1 or TRBD2 (5 bases each). The CDR3 spans 13 residues. With 5 bases removed from V and 4 bases from J, the gap between germline ends came to 13 bases. Germline V CDR1 and CDR2: GTSNPN, SVGIG (reference sequence).

This clonotype was recorded a few times. J is TRBJ1-5 and V is TRBV6-2 or TRBV6-3, with 12 bases that match TRBD1. The ends lost 6 bases at V and 7 bases at J; junction bases unmatched: 7. The CDR3 is made up of 15 amino acids. Per germline, CDR1 MNHEY and CDR2 SVGEGT. CDR3: CASSPAGTGGQPQHF. The CDR3 DNA follows: TGTGCCAGCAGCCCGGCCGGGACAGGGGGCCAGCCCCAGCATTTT.

This rearrangement joins TRBV6-2 or TRBV6-3 to TRBJ2-2; 9 nucleotides agree with TRBD1. Germline CDR1 reads MNHEY; CDR2 reads SVGEGT. There are 17 residues in the CDR3. V dropped 3 bases and J dropped 3; count of bases not matched to a gene: 8. The CDR3 sequence: CASSYFSRTGDTGELFF. The CDR3 bases are TGTGCCAGCAGTTATTTTTCGAGGACAGGGGACACCGGGGAGCTGTTTTTT.

V is TRBV19 and J is TRBJ1-1; 7 positions agree with TRBD1. Unmatched junction bases numbered 3, after V lost 4 bases and J lost 1 base. CDR3 length equals 14 residues. The germline CDR1 and CDR2 sequences are LNHDA and SQIVND (reference sequence). The CDR3 DNA follows: TGTGCCAGTAGTAGAGGGACAGCGAACACTGAAGCTTTCTTT. The encoded protein is CASSRGTANTEAFF.

The rearrangement links TRBV19 to TRBJ1-1; 10 nucleotides agree with TRBD1. CDR1 is LNHDA, CDR2 SQIVND, per germline (reference sequence). The length of the CDR3 is 16 residues. Trimming removed 6 bases from V and 4 bases from J; junction bases left unmatched: 11. CDR3 loop: CASRRQGASTSTEAFF. DNA of the CDR3: TGTGCCAGTAGGCGACAGGGGGCTTCGACCAGCACTGAAGCTTTCTTT.

This clonotype was recorded a few times. The chain has TRBV6-2 or TRBV6-3 and TRBJ2-1, with 9 positions matching TRBD1. Germline V lookup: CDR1 MNHEY, CDR2 SVGEGT. Trimming cost V 6 bases and J 4 bases; bases outside gene matches: 4. The CDR3 spans 14 residues. The CDR3 is CASRRDREYNEQFF. CDR3 coding DNA: TGTGCCAGCAGGAGGGACAGGGAGTACAATGAGCAGTTCTTC.

This chain uses TRBV23-1 with TRBJ1-4; tentative D call: TRBD1 (5 bases). TRBV23-1 is given ORF status, its function remaining uncertain. The CDR3 runs 16 residues. V lost 0 bases to trimming and J lost 4 bases, with 12 bases between them. DNA for the CDR3: TGCGCCAGCAGTCAATCGAGGGGCGGTATTAATGAAAAACTGTTTTTT. It is translated as CASSQSRGGINEKLFF.

This clonotype was counted a few times. This chain links TRBV6-5 with TRBJ1-5, with D possibly being TRBD1 (6 bases). The ends were cut back, 7 bases at V and 4 bases at J, with 11 bases in the middle. Germline CDR1 MNHEY, CDR2 SVGAGI. The CDR3 runs to 13 residues. This chain's CDR3 is CASMTGRNQPQHF. Here the CDR3 DNA reads TGTGCCAGCATGACAGGCAGGAATCAGCCCCAGCATTTT.

A few counts support this clonotype. V and J are TRBV6-6 and TRBJ1-5, with a possible D match to TRBD1 (5 bases). V lost 8 bases to trimming and J lost 5 bases, with 10 bases between them. Germline lookup yields CDR1 MNHNY and CDR2 SVGAGI (reference sequence). The CDR3 sequence is 12 residues long. The CDR3, as DNA: TGTGCCAGCTCCCAGGGTGATCAGCCCCAGCATTTT. Translating it yields CASSQGDQPQHF.

This sequence joins TRBV12-3 or TRBV12-4 and TRBJ2-5; TRBD1 aligns across 10 bases. This CDR3 has 16 residues. V lost 6 bases, J lost 3 bases, and 10 bases stayed unmatched. CDR3 bases: TGTGCCAGCAGGCTGACAGGGGGCGGAATTAAAGAGACCCAGTACTTC. As protein: CASRLTGGGIKETQYF.

This clonotype occurred many times. The chain links TRBV6-6 to TRBJ2-5; D is undetermined. CDR1 and CDR2 (germline): MNHNY, SVGAGI (reference sequence). The CDR3 length is 11 residues. Trimming took 1 base from V and 4 from J, leaving 1 base between them. CDR3 DNA: TGTGCCAGCAGTTACTTAGAGACCCAGTACTTC. As protein: CASSYLETQYF.

The gene calls are TRBV4-2 and TRBJ2-3; TRBD2 agrees at 10 bases. The germline V gene has CDR1 LGHNA and CDR2 YNFKEQ. The V and J ends lost 6 bases and 2 bases, in that order; junction bases with no gene match: 8. This CDR3 is 16 amino acids long. The CDR3 bases are TGTGCCAGCAGAGACCAACTAGCGGGGAACACAGATACGCAGTATTTT. Translating gives CASRDQLAGNTDTQYF.

The J gene is TRBJ2-7, the V gene TRBV7-9, with 8 positions matching TRBD2. CDR3 length equals 12 residues. Unmatched junction bases numbered 3, after V lost 5 bases and J lost 6 bases. Germline values: CDR1 SEHNR, CDR2 FQNEAQ (reference sequence). The CDR3 coding sequence is TGTGCCAGCAGCCGACTAGCGAGCGAGCAGTACTTC. Amino acids: CASSRLASEQYF. Full variable domain (rest looked up from reference TRBV7-9 and TRBJ2-7): DTGVSQNPRHKITKRGQNVTFRCDPISEHNRLYWYRQTLGQGPEFLTYFQNEAQLEKSRLLSDRFSAERPKGSFSTLEIQRTEQGDSAMYLCASSRLASEQYFGPGTRLTVT.

This clonotype was found many times. The gene calls are TRBV7-4 and TRBJ2-7, with D uncertain. V lost 5 bases and J 4 bases, leaving 9 bases between the germline ends. This CDR3 region has 12 residues. CDR1 and CDR2 from the germline V gene are SGHVT and SQSDAQ. The CDR3 DNA is TGTGCCAGCAGCAGTTACCCTTACGAGCAGTACGTC. This encodes CASSSYPYEQYV.

This clonotype was counted a few times. The chain uses TRBV4-2 and TRBJ1-1; 10 bases match TRBD1. J lost 3 bases, V lost 5 bases, and 12 bases had no gene match. CDR1 and CDR2 (germline): LGHNA, YNFKEQ. The CDR3 contains 17 residues. CDR3 residues: CASSFGQGGMWDTEAFF. The DNA for the CDR3 is TGTGCCAGCAGCTTCGGACAGGGGGGAATGTGGGACACTGAAGCTTTCTTT.